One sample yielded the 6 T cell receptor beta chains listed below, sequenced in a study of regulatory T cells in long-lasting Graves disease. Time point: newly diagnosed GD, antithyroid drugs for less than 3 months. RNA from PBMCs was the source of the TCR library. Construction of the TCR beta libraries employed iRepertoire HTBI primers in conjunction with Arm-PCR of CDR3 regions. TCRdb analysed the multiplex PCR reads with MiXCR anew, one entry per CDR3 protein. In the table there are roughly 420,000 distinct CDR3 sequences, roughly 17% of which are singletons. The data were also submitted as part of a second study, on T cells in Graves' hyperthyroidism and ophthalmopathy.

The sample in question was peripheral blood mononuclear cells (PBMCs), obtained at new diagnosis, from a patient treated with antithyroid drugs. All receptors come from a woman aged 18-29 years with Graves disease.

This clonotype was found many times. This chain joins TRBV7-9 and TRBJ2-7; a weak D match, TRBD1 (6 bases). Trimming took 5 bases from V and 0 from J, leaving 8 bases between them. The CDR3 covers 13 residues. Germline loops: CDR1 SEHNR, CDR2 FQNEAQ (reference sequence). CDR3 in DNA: TGTGCCAGCAGCGGACAGAACTCCTACGAGCAGTACTTC. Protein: CASSGQNSYEQYF. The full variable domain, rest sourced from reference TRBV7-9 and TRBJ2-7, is DTGVSQNPRHKITKRGQNVTFRCDPISEHNRLYWYRQTLGQGPEFLTYFQNEAQLEKSRLLSDRFSAERPKGSFSTLEIQRTEQGDSAMYLCASSGQNSYEQYFGPGTRLTVT.

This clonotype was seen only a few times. CDR3 loop: CSARWGLGGYTF. DNA for the CDR3: TGCAGTGCTAGATGGGGGTTAGGTGGCTACACCTTC. This chain links TRBV20-1 with TRBJ1-2; a possible D gene is TRBD1 (5 bases). Trimming shortened V by 2 bases and J by 7 bases, and 11 bases separated the two germline ends. CDR1 and CDR2 (germline): DFQATT, SNEGSKA (reference sequence). The CDR3 length is 12 residues.

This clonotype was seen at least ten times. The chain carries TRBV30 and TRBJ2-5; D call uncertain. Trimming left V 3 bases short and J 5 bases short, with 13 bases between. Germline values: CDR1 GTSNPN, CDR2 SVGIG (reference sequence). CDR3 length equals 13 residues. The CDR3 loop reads CAWRETALETQYF. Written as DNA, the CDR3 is TGTGCCTGGAGGGAAACTGCCTTGGAGACCCAGTACTTC.

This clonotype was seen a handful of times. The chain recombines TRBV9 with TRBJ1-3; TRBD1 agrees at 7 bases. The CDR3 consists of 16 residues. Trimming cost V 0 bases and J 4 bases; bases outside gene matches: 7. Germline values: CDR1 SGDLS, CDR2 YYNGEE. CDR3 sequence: CASSVETGTTGNTIYF. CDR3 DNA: TGTGCCAGCAGCGTAGAGACAGGGACGACGGGAAACACCATATATTTT.

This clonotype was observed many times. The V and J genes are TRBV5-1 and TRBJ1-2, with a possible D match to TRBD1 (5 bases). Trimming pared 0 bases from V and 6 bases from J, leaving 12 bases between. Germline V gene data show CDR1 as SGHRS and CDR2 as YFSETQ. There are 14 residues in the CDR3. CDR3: CASSLEPGGDGYTF. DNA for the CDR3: TGCGCCAGCAGCTTGGAACCCGGGGGTGATGGCTACACCTTC.

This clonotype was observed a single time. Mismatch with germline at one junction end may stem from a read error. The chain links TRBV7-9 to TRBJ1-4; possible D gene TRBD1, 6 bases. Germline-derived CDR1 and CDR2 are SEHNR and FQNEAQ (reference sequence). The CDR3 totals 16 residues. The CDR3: CASSLGQLATNEKLFF. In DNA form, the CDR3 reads TGTGCTAGCAGCTTAGGACAGCTAGCAACTAATGAAAAACTGTTTTTT.